Listed below are T cell receptor beta chains from one sample, sequenced in a study of T cell responses to AZD1222 COVID-19 vaccine. Sequencing was performed with immunoSEQ multiplex PCR; in TCRdb, only in-frame clones are kept and a portion is missing. The table shows about 140,000 clones, with 92% occurring only once. The specimen comprised peripheral blood, sampled on day 0 of AZD1222 vaccination. All receptors derive from an adult in good health. Both conserved end residues are part of each CDR3. The D gene is left open where the match is weak.

j_gene,v_gene,d_gene,CDR3aa
TRBJ2-7,TRBV7-3,.,CASSLGQSHYEQYF
TRBJ1-6,TRBV3-1/TRBV3-2,.,CASSPAEYYNSPLHF
TRBJ2-5,TRBV27,TRBD2,CASRGTGLGLVWETQYF
TRBJ2-1,TRBV27,.,CASSFRRAYNEQFF
TRBJ2-2,TRBV7-9,TRBD1,CASSSPGQPTNTGELFF
TRBJ1-3,TRBV2,.,CASSVAGNTIYF
TRBJ1-2,TRBV30,TRBD1,CAWTLRDGTGVGYTF
TRBJ2-3,TRBV6-5,.,CASGPRSTDTQYF
TRBJ1-2,TRBV12-3/TRBV12-4,.,CASSFQGTGYTF
TRBJ2-7,TRBV6-5,.,CASSYSRTDLNEQYF
TRBJ2-5,TRBV5-4,.,CASSPTRRTQETQYF
TRBJ1-1,TRBV13,.,CASSLESQGGLRSTEAFF
TRBJ2-1,TRBV15,.,CATSRETRTYNEQFF
TRBJ2-2,TRBV11-2,TRBD1,CASSFPGTGFTGELFF
TRBJ2-7,TRBV5-1,TRBD1,CASSLYDRDLRGQYF
TRBJ1-4,TRBV28,.,CASSSWQGSATNEKLFF
TRBJ2-2,TRBV6-5,.,CASSSLAPNTGELFF
TRBJ2-2,TRBV6-4,TRBD1,CASSQGQGNTGELFF
TRBJ1-1,TRBV7-6,.,CASSLTGGEAFF
TRBJ1-2,TRBV10-3,.,CAVRGGGAYGYTF
TRBJ1-1,TRBV4-3,.,CASSQGTDNTEAFF
TRBJ1-1,TRBV10-3,TRBD1,CAISEPIGQGQTEAFF
TRBJ2-2,TRBV7-9,.,CASSLSLATGELFF
TRBJ2-5,TRBV2,TRBD2,CASRLAGETQYF
TRBJ2-1,TRBV7-8,TRBD2,CASSLVLAGGPYNEQFF